Listed below are T cell receptor beta chains from one sample, sequenced in a study of technical replicates of blood from a few donors. Here immunoSEQ multiplex PCR was the method, and the copy in TCRdb shows in-frame clones only, minus some. Of some 94,000 clones listed, approximately 95% were seen once; the top ten hold around 0.33%. The source material was T cells isolated from PBMCs. These receptors all stem from a human donor in good health. Both conserved end residues are part of each CDR3. D genes are given only for firm matches.

CDR3 DNA,CDR3 protein,J gene,D gene,V gene
TGTGCCAGCAGCGAGGGACAGTTAGCCAAAAACATTCAGTACTTC,CASSEGQLAKNIQYF,TRBJ2-4,TRBD1,TRBV11-1
TGTGCCAGCAGCGGGAGACAGTCTCAAGAGACCCAGTACTTC,CASSGRQSQETQYF,TRBJ2-5,-,TRBV9
TGTGCCAGTAGTATAGATCGAGAGTTAACCTACACCTTC,CASSIDRELTYTF,TRBJ1-2,-,TRBV19
TGTGCCAGTAGTTCGGGACAGGGCATTATGGATGAGCAGTTCTTC,CASSSGQGIMDEQFF,TRBJ2-1,TRBD1,TRBV19
TGTGCCACAGCCTACGAGCAGTACTTC,CATAYEQYF,TRBJ2-7,-,TRBV27
TGTGCCAGCAGCTTAGTATACGCAGGGGGAGGCGAGCAGTACTTC,CASSLVYAGGGEQYF,TRBJ2-7,-,TRBV7-6
TGCAGCGTTGGGCCCTCCTACAATGAGCAGTTCTTC,CSVGPSYNEQFF,TRBJ2-1,-,TRBV29-1
TGCGCCAGCAGCCAAGATCCCAGCGGCCCCTCGGGAGATACGCAGTATTTT,CASSQDPSGPSGDTQYF,TRBJ2-3,-,TRBV4-3
TGCGCCAGCAGCTTGTTGTGGCTCGGGGTCGATTCACCCCTCCACTTT,CASSLLWLGVDSPLHF,TRBJ1-6,-,TRBV5-1
TGTGCCAGCAGCTTATCTTCAGGGCGGGAAATCACAGATACGCAGTATTTT,CASSLSSGREITDTQYF,TRBJ2-3,-,TRBV7-2
TGTGCCAGCAGCTTATCAGCGGGAGCCAATGAGCAGTTCTTC,CASSLSAGANEQFF,TRBJ2-1,TRBD2,TRBV5-4
TGTGCCAGCAGTCCAGAATCTTTGGGGGCATCGGGGGCTTTCTTT,CASSPESLGASGAFF,TRBJ1-1,-,TRBV28
TGTGCCAGCAGCCGAATTTGGGGGGACGGAACCTACAATGAGCAGTTCTTC,CASSRIWGDGTYNEQFF,TRBJ2-1,-,TRBV13
TGTGCCAGTAGTATATTAATCCGAGGGCTAGCCAAAAACATTCAGTACTTC,CASSILIRGLAKNIQYF,TRBJ2-4,-,TRBV19